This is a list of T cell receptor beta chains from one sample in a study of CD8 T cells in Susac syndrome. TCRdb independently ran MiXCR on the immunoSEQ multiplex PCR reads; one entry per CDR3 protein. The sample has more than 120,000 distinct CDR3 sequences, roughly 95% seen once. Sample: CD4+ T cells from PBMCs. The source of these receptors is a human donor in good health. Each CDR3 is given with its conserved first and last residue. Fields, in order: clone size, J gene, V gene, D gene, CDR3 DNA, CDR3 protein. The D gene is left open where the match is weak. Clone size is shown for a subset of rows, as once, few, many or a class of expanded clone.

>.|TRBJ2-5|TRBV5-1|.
TGCGCCAGCTCCCACCCCCATTTGAACCTTGGGGAGACCCAGTACTTC
CASSHPHLNLGETQYF
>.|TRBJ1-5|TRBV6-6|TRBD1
TGTGCCAGCACCTACCCAGGGGGCGAAGGCGGTCAGCCCCAGCATTTT
CASTYPGGEGGQPQHF
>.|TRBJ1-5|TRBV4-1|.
TGCGCCAGCAGCCCCCCGTTCCCCAATCAGCCCCAGCATTTT
CASSPPFPNQPQHF
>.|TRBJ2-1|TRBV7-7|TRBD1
TGTGCTAGCAGCTTAGGACAGGGCAACTACAATGAGCAGTTCTTC
CASSLGQGNYNEQFF
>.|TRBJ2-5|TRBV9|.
TGTGCCAGCAGCGTAGTGTGGAACGGGGAGACCCAGTACTTC
CASSVVWNGETQYF
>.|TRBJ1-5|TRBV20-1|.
TGCAGTGCTAGAGATATTAAGGGGAGGGATCAGCCCCAGCATTTT
CSARDIKGRDQPQHF
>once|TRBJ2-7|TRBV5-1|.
TGCGCCAGCAGCTTGGGGGTAGGCGGGACCACTCCCTACGAGCAGTACTTC
CASSLGVGGTTPYEQYF
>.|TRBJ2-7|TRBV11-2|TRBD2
TGTGCCAGCAGATCTCTACGGGCGGGAGGAAACTACGAGCAGTACTTC
CASRSLRAGGNYEQYF
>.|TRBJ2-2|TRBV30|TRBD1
TGTGCCTGGAACCGGGGACAGGGGAACACCGGGGAGCTGTTTTTT
CAWNRGQGNTGELFF
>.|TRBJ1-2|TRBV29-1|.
TGCAGCGTTGACAACTATGGCTACACCTTC
CSVDNYGYTF
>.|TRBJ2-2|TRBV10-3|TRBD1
TGTGCCATCAGTCGGGACAGTGAGACCGGGGAGCTGTTTTTT
CAISRDSETGELFF
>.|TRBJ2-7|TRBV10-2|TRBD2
TGCGCCAGCAGTACTAGCGAGATTTACGAGCAGTACTTC
CASSTSEIYEQYF
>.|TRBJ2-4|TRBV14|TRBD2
TGTGCCAGCAGCCAAGTTTCCGGACTAGCATTTCAGTACTTC
CASSQVSGLAFQYF
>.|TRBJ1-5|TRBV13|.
TGTGCCAGCAGCTACAATCAGCCCCAGCATTTT
CASSYNQPQHF
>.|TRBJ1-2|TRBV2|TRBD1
TGTGCCAGCAGTGACAGGGGGGTTTTCTATGGCTACACCTTC
CASSDRGVFYGYTF
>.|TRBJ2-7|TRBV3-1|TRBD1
TGTGCCAGCAGCCAGAGACAGGGGGCAAGAAACGAGCAGTACTTC
CASSQRQGARNEQYF
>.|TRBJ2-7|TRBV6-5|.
TGTGCCAGCAGTTACAGACAGGGAGGCTACGAGCAGTACTTC
CASSYRQGGYEQYF
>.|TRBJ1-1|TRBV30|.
TGTGCCTCAGCCAAGGGGCTGAACACTGAAGCTTTCTTT
CASAKGLNTEAFF
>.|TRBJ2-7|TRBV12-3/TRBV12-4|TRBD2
TGTGCCAGCAGTTCATCGGGAGGACGCTCCTACGAGCAGTACTTT
CASSSSGGRSYEQYF
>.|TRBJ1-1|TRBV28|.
TGTGCCAGCTGGACACTCATGAACACTGAAGCTTTCTTT
CASWTLMNTEAFF
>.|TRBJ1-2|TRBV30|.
TGTGCCTGGAGAGCTAGGGTTATTAGTGGCTACACCTTC
CAWRARVISGYTF
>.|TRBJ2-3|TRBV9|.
TGTGCCAGCAGCGCTCATGCGGATACGCAGTATTTT
CASSAHADTQYF
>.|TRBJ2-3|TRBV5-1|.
TGCGCCAGCAGCTTGGAGAGGATTCGGTCTGCAGATACGCAGTATTTT
CASSLERIRSADTQYF
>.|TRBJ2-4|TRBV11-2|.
TGTGCCAGCAGCTCATTCGGCCGGGACATCAAAAACATTCAGTACTTC
CASSSFGRDIKNIQYF
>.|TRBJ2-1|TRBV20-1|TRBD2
TGCAGTGCTAGTATAGTAGCGGGAGGCCAGGGTGAGCAGTTCTTC
CSASIVAGGQGEQFF
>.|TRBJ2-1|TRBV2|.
TGTGCCAGCAGTGCTGACCGCTTTAATGAGCAGTTCTTC
CASSADRFNEQFF
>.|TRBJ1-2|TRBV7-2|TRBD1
TGTGCCAGCAGCCCCAGACAGGGGAACTATGGCTACACCTTC
CASSPRQGNYGYTF
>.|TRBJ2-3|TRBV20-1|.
TGCAGTGCCACCGATGGGAGGTTAGATACGCAGTATTTT
CSATDGRLDTQYF
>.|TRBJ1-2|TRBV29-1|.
TGCAGCGTTGACAGGGAGGTTGGCTACACCTTC
CSVDREVGYTF
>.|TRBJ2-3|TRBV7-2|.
TGTGCCAGCAGCTTATCCCATACAGATACGCAGTATTTT
CASSLSHTDTQYF
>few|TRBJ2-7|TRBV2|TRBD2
TGTGCCAGCAGTGCGGGACTAGCGGGAGACGAGCAGTACTTC
CASSAGLAGDEQYF
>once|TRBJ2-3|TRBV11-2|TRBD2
TGTGCCAGCAGCACCCGGTGGCTAGCGGGAGGTACTAGCACAGATACGCAGTATTTT
CASSTRWLAGGTSTDTQYF
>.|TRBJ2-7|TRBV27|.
TGTGCCAGCACCACCTCTGGGGGGTCCTACGAGCAGTACTTC
CASTTSGGSYEQYF
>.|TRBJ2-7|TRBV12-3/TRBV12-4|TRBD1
TGTGCCAGCAGCCCCGGGACAGTCTTCTCCTACGAGCAGTACTTC
CASSPGTVFSYEQYF
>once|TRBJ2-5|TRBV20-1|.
TGCAGTGCTAGAATGTTGGAGACCCAGTACTTC
CSARMLETQYF
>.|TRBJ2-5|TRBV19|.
TGTGCCAGTAGTATTGGAGGGGATGCAGAGACCCAGTACTTC
CASSIGGDAETQYF
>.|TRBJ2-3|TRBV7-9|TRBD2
TGTGCCAGCAGCTCGGGACTAGCGAGCGGGGATACGCAGTATTTT
CASSSGLASGDTQYF
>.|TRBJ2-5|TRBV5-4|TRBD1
TGTGCCAGCCCCGCCCAGGGACAGCCACAAGAGACCCAGTACTTC
CASPAQGQPQETQYF
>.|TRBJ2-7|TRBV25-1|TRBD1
TGTGCCAGCAGTGAACCCGGGACAGGGGCCGAGCAGTACTTC
CASSEPGTGAEQYF